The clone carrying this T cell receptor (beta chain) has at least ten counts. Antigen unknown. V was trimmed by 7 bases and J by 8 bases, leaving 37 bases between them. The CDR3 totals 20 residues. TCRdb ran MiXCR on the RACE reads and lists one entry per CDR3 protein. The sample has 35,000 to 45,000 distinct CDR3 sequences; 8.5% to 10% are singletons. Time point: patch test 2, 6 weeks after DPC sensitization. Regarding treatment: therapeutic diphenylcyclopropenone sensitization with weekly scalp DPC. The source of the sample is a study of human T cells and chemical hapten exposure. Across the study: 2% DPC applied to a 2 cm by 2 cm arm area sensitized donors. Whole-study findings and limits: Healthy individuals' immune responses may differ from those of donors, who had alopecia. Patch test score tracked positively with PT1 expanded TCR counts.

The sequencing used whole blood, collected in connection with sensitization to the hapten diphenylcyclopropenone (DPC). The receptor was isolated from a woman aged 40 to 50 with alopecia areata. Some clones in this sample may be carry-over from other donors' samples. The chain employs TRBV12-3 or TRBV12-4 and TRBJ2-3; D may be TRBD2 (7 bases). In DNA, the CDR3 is TGTGCCAGCACCAAACGGATAGGGGGGGTGGAGGGCTTCTTTTCGGCTACGCAGTATTTT. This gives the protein CASTKRIGGVEGFFSATQYF.